This is a list of T cell receptor beta chains from one sample in a study of regulatory T cells in long-lasting Graves disease. TCRdb called the multiplex PCR reads again in MiXCR, with one record for every CDR3 protein. The sample gives hundreds of thousands of distinct CDR3 sequences, about 20% of which show up once; roughly 20% is in the top ten. This specimen was peripheral blood mononuclear cells (PBMCs), taken when the disease was refractory, from a patient treated with antithyroid drugs. These receptors all come from a female donor with Graves disease. Both conserved end residues are part of each CDR3. D genes are given only for firm matches. Only some rows state a clone size, as once, few, many or a class for expanded clones.

TRBJ2-7,-,TRBV30,few,CAWSPGLVINEQYF,TGTGCCTGGAGCCCGGGACTTGTAATAAACGAGCAGTACTTC
TRBJ1-1,TRBD1,TRBV30,few,CAWSVSTGGYTEAFF,TGTGCCTGGAGTGTTTCGACAGGGGGTTACACTGAAGCTTTCTTT
TRBJ2-7,-,TRBV11-2,few,CASSSAGIYEQYF,TGTGCCAGCAGTTCAGCGGGTATCTACGAGCAGTACTTC
TRBJ2-6,TRBD1,TRBV6-5,many,CASSYEQGRWTGANVLTF,TGTGCCAGCAGTTACGAACAGGGGAGATGGACTGGGGCCAACGTCCTGACTTTC
TRBJ1-6,TRBD1,TRBV27,many,CASSSRDSNSPLHF,TGTGCCAGCAGTTCACGGGACAGTAATTCACCCCTCCACTTT
TRBJ1-2,-,TRBV30,many,CAWSPGYGYTF,TGTGCCTGGAGTCCGGGGTATGGCTACACCTTC
TRBJ2-5,TRBD1,TRBV28,many,CASRSRDRLRETQYF,TGTGCCAGCAGATCGAGGGACAGGCTGAGAGAGACCCAGTACTTC
TRBJ2-7,TRBD2,TRBV7-9,few,CASSSMEAGGLNYEQYF,TGTGCCAGCAGCTCGATGGAGGCGGGAGGCCTCAACTACGAGCAGTACTTC
TRBJ2-7,TRBD2,TRBV24-1,many,CATRDEAGCAYEQYF,TGTGCCACCAGGGACGAAGCGGGATGCGCCTACGAGCAGTACTTC
TRBJ1-5,-,TRBV19,-,CASSISRQPQHF,TGTGCCAGTAGTATATCTCGACAGCCCCAGCATTTT
TRBJ2-7,-,TRBV12-3/TRBV12-4,many,CASSFDSGSYEQYF,TGTGCCAGCAGTTTCGATAGCGGTTCTTACGAGCAGTACTTC
TRBJ1-6,-,TRBV2,-,CASICESLSPLHF,TGTGCCAGCATCTGCGAGTCCTTGTCACCCCTCCACTTT
TRBJ2-5,-,TRBV19,many,CASSIGGVSGTQYF,TGTGCCAGTAGTATCGGTGGAGTTTCTGGGACCCAGTACTTC
TRBJ1-4,-,TRBV6-2/TRBV6-3,-,CASSYSIPKGQSTNEKLFF,TGTGCCAGCAGTTACTCGATCCCCAAAGGACAATCAACTAATGAAAAACTGTTTTTT
TRBJ1-3,-,TRBV29-1,-,CSVEGEGRSSGNTIYF,TGCAGCGTTGAAGGCGAGGGAAGGAGCTCTGGAAACACCATATATTTT
TRBJ2-5,TRBD1,TRBV6-2/TRBV6-3,few,CASSYAGTGAETQYF,TGTGCCAGCAGTTACGCCGGGACAGGGGCGGAGACCCAGTACTTC
TRBJ2-7,-,TRBV6-5,many,CASSYSIPQGLSYEQYF,TGTGCCAGCAGTTACTCGATCCCACAGGGACTGTCCTACGAGCAGTACTTC
TRBJ1-4,-,TRBV5-1,-,CASSLGDSPATNEKLFF,TGCGCCAGCAGCTTGGGTGACAGCCCCGCAACTAATGAAAAACTGTTTTTT